Listed here are 6 T cell receptor beta chains from one sample, sequenced in a study of T cells in Graves' hyperthyroidism and ophthalmopathy. The source material, RNA transcripts, was used to amplify TCR beta CDR3 regions. The TCR CDR3 was amplified in a first-round RT-PCR using the HTBI primer set. TCRdb reprocessed the multiplex PCR reads via MiXCR and lists one record per CDR3 protein. The repertoire has about 640,000 distinct CDR3 sequences, roughly 20% of them found once; the top ten carry about 35%. Sequencing was performed on blood. These TCRs come from a man aged 25-45 years with Graves' ophthalmopathy.

This chain joins TRBV28 and TRBJ2-1, with 11 bases lining up with TRBD2. Looked up from germline, CDR1 is MDHEN and CDR2 is SYDVKM. V lost 7 bases, J lost 3 bases, and 5 bases stayed unmatched. The CDR3 is made up of 15 amino acids. CDR3 coding DNA: TGTGCCAGCAAGCCGGGACTAGCGGACTACAATGAGCAGTTCTTC. As protein: CASKPGLADYNEQFF.

This clonotype was counted only a few times. J is TRBJ2-1 and V is TRBV14; no definite D call. In germline, CDR1 is SGHDN, CDR2 FVKESK. Trimming pared 2 bases from V and 3 bases from J, leaving 11 bases between. The CDR3 spans 15 residues. The CDR3 bases are TGTGCCAGCAGCCAACGTGGGTCGCTCTACAATGAGCAGTTCTTC. It translates to CASSQRGSLYNEQFF.

This clonotype was observed a handful of times. V gene TRBV5-1 combines with J gene TRBJ2-1; 8 positions agree with TRBD2. J gave up 1 base and V 0 bases, and 6 bases lay outside the gene matches. Germline loops: CDR1 SGHRS, CDR2 YFSETQ. The CDR3 covers 17 residues. CDR3 nucleotide sequence: TGCGCCAGCAGCTTGGCCTTTGCGGGGGGTTCCTACAATGAGCAGTTCTTC. Its protein is CASSLAFAGGSYNEQFF.

This clonotype was seen a handful of times. This chain uses TRBV28 with TRBJ1-2; 9 bases match TRBD1. CDR1 MDHEN and CDR2 SYDVKM come from the germline V gene. The CDR3 length is 14 residues. J gave up 8 bases and V 3 bases, and 7 bases lay outside the gene matches. The CDR3 loop is CASSLLQGAWGYTF. The CDR3 DNA is TGTGCCAGCAGTTTGTTACAGGGGGCATGGGGCTACACCTTC.

This clonotype was recorded a few times. Here the CDR3 reads CSVEWDSEAFF. CDR3 DNA: TGCAGCGTTGAATGGGACAGCGAAGCTTTCTTT. This chain connects TRBV29-1 to TRBJ1-1; TRBD1 matches 7 bases. The CDR3 extends over 11 amino acids. V shed 2 bases, J shed 8 bases, and the junction held 2 bases outside the gene matches. In germline, CDR1 is SQVTM, CDR2 ANQGSEA.

The table lists this clonotype with a few counts. The chain has TRBV10-3 and TRBJ2-3, with 10 bases aligning to TRBD2. V trimming: 5 bases; J trimming: 4 bases; junction bases outside the gene matches: 6. The CDR3 sequence is 15 residues long. Germline V gives CDR1 ENHRY, CDR2 SYGVKD. In DNA, the CDR3 is TGTGCCATCAGTACCGGGACTAGCGCGGCAGATACGCAGTATTTT. Its translation is CAISTGTSAADTQYF.